These 15 T cell receptor beta chains were sequenced from one sample in a study of human T cells and chemical hapten exposure. Time point: healthy volunteer bleed at 2 weeks. Sequencing started from total RNA isolated from unfractionated whole blood. One entry per CDR3 protein, called by TCRdb with MiXCR from the RACE reads. The table shows tens of thousands of distinct CDR3 sequences, with approximately 10% occurring only once. The source material was whole blood. These receptor sequences come from a female donor in good health. Some clones in this sample may be carry-over from other donors' samples.

CDR3 nucleotide sequence: TGTGCCACCAGTGACTCAGCGGGAGTAACCTACAATGAGCAGTTCTTC. Translation: CATSDSAGVTYNEQFF. The chain employs TRBV24-1 and TRBJ2-1, with 8 bases aligning to TRBD2. Looked up from germline, CDR1 is KGHDR and CDR2 is SFDVKD. The CDR3 loop spans 16 amino acids. Germline trimming cut 4 bases from V and 2 bases from J; bases unmatched to any gene: 6.

This clonotype was detected a few times. The CDR3 region has the DNA TGTGCCAGCAGTCCCTCCAGCCCTATGAACACTGAAGCTTTCTTT. This sequence encodes CASSPSSPMNTEAFF. The chain employs TRBV27 and TRBJ1-1; no firm D call. The CDR3 sequence is 15 residues long. Germline loops: CDR1 MNHEY, CDR2 SMNVEV (reference sequence). Trimming stripped 5 bases from V and 0 bases from J, with 13 bases between.

This clonotype was observed a few times. This chain joins TRBV20-1 and TRBJ1-1, with D hard to call. Trimming left V 5 bases short and J 0 bases short, with 19 bases between. The germline gives CDR1 DFQATT, CDR2 SNEGSKA (reference sequence). The CDR3 has 16 residues. CDR3 sequence: CSAFERPGAVNTEAFF. For the CDR3, the DNA is TGCAGTGCTTTCGAACGCCCAGGAGCCGTGAACACTGAAGCTTTCTTT.

The sample holds a few counts of this clonotype. The rearrangement links TRBV7-8 to TRBJ2-3; a weak D match, TRBD2 (6 bases). The germline V gene encodes CDR1 SGHVS and CDR2 FQNEAQ. The V end was cut by 1 base, the J end by 1 base, with 12 bases between. The CDR3 runs 16 residues. CDR3 loop: CASSLGEGTGTDTQYF. The CDR3 bases are TGTGCCAGCAGCTTAGGGGAAGGGACTGGCACAGATACGCAGTATTTT.

This clonotype was detected a few times. This rearrangement joins TRBV28 to TRBJ2-7; 11 positions match TRBD2. J gave up 2 bases and V 6 bases, and 6 bases lay outside the gene matches. Germline V gene sequence: CDR1 MDHEN, CDR2 SYDVKM. The CDR3 length is 15 residues. The CDR3 sequence: CASRSSGLAAYEQYF. CDR3 DNA: TGTGCCAGCAGGTCATCGGGACTAGCGGCCTACGAGCAGTACTTC.

This clonotype occurred a few times. V usage is TRBV28 and J usage is TRBJ2-3; 7 bases match TRBD1. The germline CDR1 and CDR2 sequences are MDHEN and SYDVKM. V shed 7 bases and J 2 bases; nucleotides not matched to a gene: 9. CDR3 length: 15 residues. CDR3: CASTPPGQHTDTQYF. Here the CDR3 DNA reads TGTGCCAGCACCCCTCCGGGACAGCACACAGATACGCAGTATTTT.

This clonotype was detected ten times or more. The chain uses TRBV29-1 and TRBJ2-4; 7 bases line up with TRBD1. With 4 bases clipped from V and 0 bases from J, the junction kept 3 bases outside the gene matches. CDR3 length equals 14 residues. Germline V gives CDR1 SQVTM, CDR2 ANQGSEA. The CDR3 reads CSVAGQLAKNIQYF. CDR3 sequence (DNA): TGCAGCGTTGCGGGACAGTTAGCCAAAAACATTCAGTACTTC.

This clonotype was observed a few times. The CDR3 protein is CSAHRGGYTEAFF. The DNA for the CDR3 is TGCAGCGCACACAGGGGGGGATACACTGAAGCTTTCTTT. This chain joins TRBV29-1 and TRBJ1-1; 8 bases fit TRBD1. J was trimmed by 3 bases and V by 7 bases; bases with no gene match: 7. The germline gives CDR1 SQVTM, CDR2 ANQGSEA. This CDR3 contains 13 residues.

In this sample, this clonotype turned up many times. The chain uses TRBV7-9 and TRBJ2-1, with 8 bases aligning to TRBD1. The germline V gene has CDR1 SEHNR and CDR2 FQNEAQ (reference sequence). The CDR3 covers 16 residues. J lost 2 bases, V lost 5 bases, and 8 bases had no gene match. The chain's CDR3 is CASSVRDRTTYNEQFF. In DNA form, the CDR3 reads TGTGCCAGCAGCGTGAGGGACAGGACGACCTACAATGAGCAGTTCTTC.

On this clonotype itself: A much bigger clone sits one base away, suggesting this may be a read error. The V and J genes are TRBV12-3 or TRBV12-4 and TRBJ2-5; 10 bases are a match to TRBD2. The CDR3 sequence is 15 residues long. The CDR3 nucleotides are TGTGCCAGCAGTCTAGCGGGGGTGTACCAAGAGACCCAGTACTTC. Protein product: CASSLAGVYQETQYF.

This clonotype appeared many times. This chain joins TRBV7-3 and TRBJ1-6, with D unresolved. Germline lookup yields CDR1 SGHTA and CDR2 FQGTGA. V was pared by 7 bases and J by 10 bases, with 14 bases between. The CDR3 contains 13 residues. The CDR3, as DNA: TGTGCCAGCACCACCATGGTAGGATCACCCCTCCACTTT. Its protein is CASTTMVGSPLHF. Based on the CDR3 plus reference TRBV7-3 and TRBJ1-6, the full variable domain is GAGVSQTPSNKVTEKGKYVELRCDPISGHTALYWYRQSLGQGPEFLIYFQGTGAADDSGLPNDRFFAVRPEGSVSTLKIQRTERGDSAVYLCASTTMVGSPLHFGNGTRLTVT.

Only a few counts were recorded for this clonotype. The rearrangement links TRBV20-1 to TRBJ1-5; D is perhaps TRBD1 (5 bases). Germline V gives CDR1 DFQATT, CDR2 SNEGSKA (reference sequence). The CDR3 contains 15 residues. V shed 5 bases and J shed 6 bases, with 20 bases lying between them. Here the CDR3 DNA reads TGCAGTGCTCAAGCTGTGACCCGGGGCGGTCAGCCCCAGCATTTT. Its protein product is CSAQAVTRGGQPQHF.

This clonotype was picked up a small number of times. This chain links TRBV6-5 with TRBJ2-6; 9 bases fit TRBD1. The CDR3 extends over 17 amino acids. Germline CDR1 reads MNHEY; CDR2 reads SVGAGI. The V and J ends lost 5 bases and 2 bases, in that order; junction bases with no gene match: 7. CDR3 in amino acids: CASSQGQGRAGANVLTF. Written as DNA, the CDR3 is TGTGCCAGCAGTCAGGGACAGGGTAGGGCTGGGGCCAACGTCCTGACTTTC.

V usage is TRBV5-6 and J usage is TRBJ1-2, with 8 bases that match TRBD1. This CDR3 spans 15 amino acids. Unmatched junction bases numbered 7, after V lost 0 bases and J lost 6 bases. Germline values: CDR1 SGHDT, CDR2 YYEEEE. The CDR3 is CASSLAPDRDDGYTF. The DNA for the CDR3 is TGTGCCAGCAGCTTGGCCCCGGACAGGGACGATGGCTACACCTTC.

The table lists this clonotype with a few counts. The rearrangement joins TRBV7-3 to TRBJ2-6; the match to TRBD1 covers 11 bases. This CDR3 is built from 18 residues. Germline-derived CDR1 and CDR2 are SGHTA and FQGTGA. V shed 1 base, J shed 1 base, and the junction held 3 bases outside the gene matches. CDR3 sequence (DNA): TGTGCCAGCAGCTTAAGGGGGACAGGGGGTTCTGGGGCCAACGTCCTGACTTTC. It yields the protein CASSLRGTGGSGANVLTF.